Listed below are T cell receptor beta chains from one sample, sequenced in a study of blood T cells in healthy people across ages. Via MiXCR, TCRdb re-called the 5' RACE reads, giving one row per CDR3 protein. The top ten hold about 42% of the sample, which has about 750,000 distinct CDR3 sequences, about 48% seen once. Specimen: blood. These receptors originate from a man older than 75 in good health. Both conserved end residues are part of each CDR3. D genes are given only for firm matches. Size values are once, few and many counts, or a class for expanded clones, and some rows have none.

v_gene	d_gene	j_gene	abundance	CDR3aa	CDR3nt
TRBV2	TRBD2	TRBJ2-5	.	CASMRTGPGLAGNRNEQYF	TGTGCCAGCATGAGGACAGGACCGGGACTAGCGGGAAATAGGAATGAGCAGTACTTC
TRBV5-1	TRBD2	TRBJ2-5	.	CASSLVIAGGGHQETQYF	TGCGCCAGCAGCTTGGTAATAGCGGGAGGGGGACACCAAGAGACCCAGTACTTC
TRBV4-1	.	TRBJ1-2	.	CASSQVGGYGYTF	TGCGCCAGCAGCCAAGTTGGAGGCTATGGCTACACCTTC
TRBV6-5	.	TRBJ2-7	.	CASSYSAAEGYYEQYF	TGTGCCAGCAGTTACTCGGCGGCAGAGGGTTACTATGAGCAGTACTTC
TRBV20-1	.	TRBJ2-1	.	CSASLRTYNNEQFF	TGCAGTGCTAGCCTTCGGACTTACAACAATGAGCAGTTCTTC
TRBV5-1	.	TRBJ2-5	.	CASAQSRRTETQYF	TGCGCCAGCGCCCAGTCCAGGCGGACAGAGACCCAGTACTTC
TRBV20-1	.	TRBJ1-1	.	CSARKATGLNTEAFF	TGCAGTGCTAGAAAAGCTACAGGGCTCAACACTGAAGCTTTCTTT
TRBV7-8	.	TRBJ2-4	.	CASSSVRVGRMVTKNIQYF	TGTGCCAGCAGCTCAGTTAGGGTTGGCCGGATGGTAACCAAAAACATTCAGTACTTC
TRBV5-1	TRBD2	TRBJ2-5	.	CASQQWEGRGHETQYF	TGCGCCAGTCAGCAATGGGAGGGCCGGGGCCATGAGACCCAGTACTTC
TRBV11-2	.	TRBJ2-7	.	CASSSNRGNFYEQYF	TGTGCCAGCAGTTCTAATAGGGGGAATTTCTACGAGCAGTACTTC
TRBV28	.	TRBJ2-7	.	CASRLGDSLYEQYF	TGTGCCAGCAGGTTGGGAGACTCTCTCTACGAGCAGTACTTC
TRBV20-1	.	TRBJ2-1	.	CSAESRRSYNEQFF	TGCAGTGCGGAGTCTAGACGATCCTACAATGAGCAGTTCTTC
TRBV4-1	.	TRBJ1-2	few	CASSQVSGDYGYTF	TGCGCCAGCAGCCAAGTCTCGGGGGACTATGGCTACACCTTC
TRBV5-1	.	TRBJ2-6	few	CASSRDNSGANVLTF	TGCGCCAGCAGCCGGGACAACTCTGGGGCCAACGTCCTGACTTTC
TRBV2	TRBD1	TRBJ2-7	.	CASSEAGLDRSYEQYF	TGTGCCAGCAGTGAAGCGGGTTTGGACAGGTCCTACGAGCAGTACTTC
TRBV9	TRBD2	TRBJ2-1	.	CASSIMQDPVSGIYPNEQFF	TGTGCCAGCAGCATCATGCAGGACCCGGTGAGCGGGATTTACCCGAATGAGCAGTTCTTC
TRBV7-2	TRBD1	TRBJ1-2	.	CASSFGTVYGYTF	TGTGCCAGCAGCTTCGGGACAGTCTATGGCTACACCTTC